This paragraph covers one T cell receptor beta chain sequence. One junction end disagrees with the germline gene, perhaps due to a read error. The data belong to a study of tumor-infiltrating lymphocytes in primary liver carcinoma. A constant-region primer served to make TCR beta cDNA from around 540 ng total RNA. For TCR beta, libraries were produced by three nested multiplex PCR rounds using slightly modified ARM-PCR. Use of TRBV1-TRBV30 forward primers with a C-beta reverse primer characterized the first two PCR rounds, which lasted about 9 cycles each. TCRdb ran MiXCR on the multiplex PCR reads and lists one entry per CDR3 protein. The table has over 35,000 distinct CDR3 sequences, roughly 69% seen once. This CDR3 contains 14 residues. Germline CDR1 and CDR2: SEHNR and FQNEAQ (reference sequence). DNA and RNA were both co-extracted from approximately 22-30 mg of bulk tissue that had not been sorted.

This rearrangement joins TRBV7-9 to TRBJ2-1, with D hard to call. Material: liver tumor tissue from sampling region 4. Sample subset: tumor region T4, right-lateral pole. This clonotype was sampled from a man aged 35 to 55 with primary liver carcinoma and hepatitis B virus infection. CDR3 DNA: TGTGCCAGCAGCTTCGGTGGTGGCGACAATGAACAGTTCTTC. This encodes CASSFGGGDNEQFF.